This T cell receptor (beta chain) comes out of a study of OX40 agonist ivuxolimab in advanced cancers. Across the whole study: The dose-escalation cohort had hepatocellular carcinoma, melanoma, renal cell or head and neck cancer.

Study-level points and caveats: Expanded clones were, on average, more numerous in CD8+ T cells than in CD4+. Clonal expansion by week 6 occurred in CD4+ and CD8+ blood T cells (at 0.1 to 3.0 mg/kg).

In the case of this clone: Its target is unknown.

In germline, CDR1 is SGHAT, CDR2 FQNNGV. The V end lost 5 bases, the J end lost 7 bases, and 18 bases lay between the germline ends. The CDR3 is 14 residues long. Here immunoSEQ multiplex PCR was the method, and the copy in TCRdb shows in-frame clones only, minus some. The table lists some 66,000 clones, around 83% of them singletons, with roughly 2.4% in the top ten. The clonotype comes from an adult with an advanced solid tumor such as melanoma, head and neck, liver or kidney cancer. The chain recombines TRBV11-2 with TRBJ2-7; perhaps TRBD1 as D (6 bases). Sample: CD4+ or CD8+ T cells sorted from blood, taken in a trial of the OX40 agonist ivuxolimab. CDR3 bases: TGTGCCAGCAGCCCAGACCCTACAGGGCTTGAGCAGTACTTC. Translation: CASSPDPTGLEQYF. Based on the CDR3 plus reference TRBV11-2 and TRBJ2-7, the full variable domain is EAGVAQSPRYKIIEKRQSVAFWCNPISGHATLYWYQQILGQGPKLLIQFQNNGVVDDSQLPKDRFSAERLKGVDSTLKIQPAKLEDSAVYLCASSPDPTGLEQYFGPGTRLTVT.